This entry lists 11 T cell receptor beta chains sequenced from one sample in a study of blood T cell repertoires in COVID-19. The table came from immunoSEQ multiplex PCR; TCRdb's copy has only in-frame clones and leaves some out. Among about 50,000 clones listed, roughly four fifths were seen once. The sample taken for sequencing was peripheral blood. These receptors all come from a man aged 55-75 years with acute or convalescent COVID-19.

V and J are TRBV6-5 and TRBJ1-6, with D tentatively TRBD1 (5 bases). Trimming shortened V by 6 bases and J by 9 bases, and 18 bases separated the two germline ends. The germline gives CDR1 MNHEY, CDR2 SVGAGI. The CDR3 has 15 amino acids. CDR3 residues: CASSLPSVGGSPLHF. CDR3 sequence (DNA): TGTGCCAGCAGCCTACCGTCTGTGGGGGGTTCACCCCTCCACTTT.

The chain has TRBV5-1 and TRBJ1-2; 10 nucleotides agree with TRBD1. Trimming cost V 4 bases and J 7 bases; bases outside gene matches: 7. CDR1 SGHRS and CDR2 YFSETQ come from the germline V gene. The CDR3 is made up of 14 amino acids. The CDR3 loop is CASSGGTGALGYTF. In nucleotides, the CDR3 is TGCGCCAGCAGCGGGGGGACAGGGGCTCTTGGCTACACCTTC.

This chain connects TRBV2 to TRBJ1-2; TRBD1 matches 8 bases. V was pared by 4 bases and J by 7 bases, with 8 bases of the junction left unmatched. The germline V gene has CDR1 SNHLY and CDR2 FYNNEI. CDR3 length equals 14 residues. Here the CDR3 DNA reads TGTGCCAGCAGTGTTGAGACAGGGGTGGCTGGCTACACCTTC. Protein sequence: CASSVETGVAGYTF.

The rearrangement uses TRBV21-1 and TRBJ2-3; TRBD2, as called in the table, went unchecked against the DNA. TRBV21-1 is recorded as a pseudogene. The CDR3 loop spans 18 amino acids. The CDR3 protein is CASSSHSGGAPGTDTQYF. CDR3 DNA: TGTGCCAGCAGCAGCCATAGCGGGGGGGCCCCTGGCACAGATACGCAGTATTTT.

The chain combines TRBV30 with TRBJ1-2; 11 bases agree with TRBD1. With V trimmed by 3 bases and J by 7 bases, 4 bases remained unmatched. This CDR3 is built from 13 residues. Per the germline V gene, CDR1 is GTSNPN and CDR2 is SVGIG (reference sequence). CDR3 sequence reads: CAWRGQGAGGYTF. The CDR3, as DNA: TGTGCCTGGAGAGGACAGGGGGCGGGTGGCTACACCTTC.

This clone was detected only once. V and J are TRBV3-1 (or the pseudogene TRBV3-2) and TRBJ2-5; D perhaps matches TRBD2 (6 bases). With 1 base removed from V and 3 bases from J, the gap between germline ends came to 15 bases. The CDR3 runs to 16 residues. CDR1 is LGHDT and CDR2 is YNNKEL in the germline V gene (reference sequence). The CDR3 nucleotides read TGTGCCAGCAGCCAAGTGAGGGCTAGCGAAAAAGAGACCCAGTACTTC. Translating it yields CASSQVRASEKETQYF.

The chain links TRBV19 to TRBJ1-5; perhaps TRBD1 as D (5 bases). In germline, CDR1 is LNHDA, CDR2 SQIVND (reference sequence). CDR3 size: 15 residues. The germline V and J ends were trimmed by 9 bases and 5 bases, with 20 bases remaining between them. CDR3 coding DNA: TGTGCCAGCTACGATGGAGGGGCTGCTTATCAGCCCCAGCATTTT. It yields the protein CASYDGGAAYQPQHF.

The chain joins TRBV7-2 to TRBJ2-3; maybe TRBD1 (6 bases). Germline V gene data show CDR1 as SGHTA and CDR2 as FQGNSA. This CDR3 comprises 15 residues. V was shortened by 5 bases and J by 1 base, with 13 bases between the two germline ends. The CDR3 region has the DNA TGTGCCAGCAGCCTCCGACAGGCCCGCACAGATACGCAGTATTTT. Residues: CASSLRQARTDTQYF. Supplemented by reference TRBV7-2 and TRBJ2-3, the full variable domain reads GAGVSQSPSNKVTEKGKDVELRCDPISGHTALYWYRQSLGQGLEFLIYFQGNSAPDKSGLPSDRFSAERTGGSVSTLTIQRTQQEDSAVYLCASSLRQARTDTQYFGPGTRLTVL.

This rearrangement joins TRBV7-9 to TRBJ2-2; 11 nucleotides match TRBD1. CDR1 is SEHNR, CDR2 FQNEAQ, per germline (reference sequence). The CDR3 is 16 amino acids. After removal of 4 bases from V and 3 bases from J, the junction contained 4 bases not matched to a gene. Here the CDR3 reads CASSSRDRGDTGELFF. As DNA, the CDR3 is TGTGCCAGCAGCTCCCGGGACAGGGGGGACACCGGGGAGCTGTTTTTT.

V and J are TRBV2 and TRBJ2-7; tentative D call: TRBD1 (6 bases). V was clipped by 6 bases and J by 5 bases, with 8 bases between them. Germline V CDR1 and CDR2: SNHLY, FYNNEI. The CDR3 runs to 11 residues. CDR3 nucleotides: TGTGCCAGCAGACAGGGCAACGAGCAGTACTTC. Translating it yields CASRQGNEQYF.

The chain couples TRBV30 to TRBJ1-1; a weak D match, TRBD1 (6 bases). The germline V and J ends were trimmed by 3 bases and 5 bases, with 10 bases remaining between them. The V gene's germline CDR1 is GTSNPN and CDR2 SVGIG (reference sequence). This CDR3 is built from 12 residues. CDR3 DNA: TGTGCCTGGAGCCTAACAGGGACTGAAGCTTTCTTT. Protein product: CAWSLTGTEAFF.